This is a list of T cell receptor beta chains from one sample in a study of graft-versus-host responses after intestinal transplantation. Assay used: immunoSEQ multiplex PCR; TCRdb lists only in-frame clones, some missing. Of around 76,000 clones in the sample, approximately 94% were seen once. These receptors' targets are unknown. The sample here was unstimulated CD8+ T cells sorted from spleen or lymph node cells, taken before intestinal transplant. The receptors were sampled from a human donor who received an intestinal transplant. CDR3s include the opening cysteine and the closing phenylalanine or tryptophan. The D gene is left open where the match is weak. Some rows have no size entry. The others give once, few or many, or a class for an expanded clone.

j_call,clone_size,d_call,v_call,cdr3_nt,cdr3_aa
TRBJ2-2,-,TRBD2,TRBV23-1,TGCGCCAGCAGTCAGCGGATAGCGGGCCTGAACACCGGGGAGCTGTTTTTT,CASSQRIAGLNTGELFF
TRBJ2-3,-,-,TRBV7-3,TGTGCCAGCAGCCCGTGGGAGTCGGATACGCAGTATTTT,CASSPWESDTQYF
TRBJ1-5,-,-,TRBV7-3,TGTGCCACCTCGGGCGAGGGAGGGGGCAATCAGCCCCAGCATTTT,CATSGEGGGNQPQHF
TRBJ2-1,-,-,TRBV5-1,TGCGCCAGCAGCTCCGGCCTAGAGCAGTTCTTC,CASSSGLEQFF
TRBJ2-2,-,-,TRBV27,TGTGCCAGCAGGTTGTACGGCGGGGAGCTGTTTTTT,CASRLYGGELFF
TRBJ1-1,-,-,TRBV15,TGTGCCACCAGCACTAACGTCGACGCGGAGAGGACTGAAGCTTTCTTT,CATSTNVDAERTEAFF
TRBJ2-5,-,TRBD2,TRBV7-8,TGTGCCAGCACCGGGGGGGCCAGCCAAGAGACCCAGTACTTC,CASTGGASQETQYF
TRBJ1-1,-,-,TRBV2,TGTGCCGGCGTACAGGTTAGGATGAACACTGAAGCTTTCTTT,CAGVQVRMNTEAFF
TRBJ2-2,-,-,TRBV6-5,TGTGCCAGCAGTTCCGGGGCCCCCGGGGAGCTGTTTTTT,CASSSGAPGELFF
TRBJ1-3,-,-,TRBV27,TGTGCCAGCAGTTTATATAATCGGGGGCCGGGAAACACCATATATTTT,CASSLYNRGPGNTIYF
TRBJ2-7,-,TRBD2,TRBV11-2,TGTGCCAGCAGCTCGCCTGGACTAGCGGGAGACTACGAGCAGTACTTC,CASSSPGLAGDYEQYF
TRBJ2-6,-,-,TRBV2,TGTGCCAGCAGTGAAAGGATACATAGTGGGGCCAACGTCCTGACTTTC,CASSERIHSGANVLTF
TRBJ1-5,-,TRBD1,TRBV5-1,TGCGCCAGCAGCTCGGGACAGGGGGATCAGCCCCAGCATTTT,CASSSGQGDQPQHF
TRBJ2-2,-,-,TRBV6-6,TGTGCCAGCAGTTACTCGAGGGAGGCGGGCACCGGGGAGCTGTTTTTT,CASSYSREAGTGELFF
TRBJ2-1,-,-,TRBV28,TGTGCCAGCAGTTCTAGCACTGAAAACAATGAGCAGTTCTTC,CASSSSTENNEQFF
TRBJ2-3,-,TRBD2,TRBV9,TGTGCCAGCAGCGCTCATCCGGGACTAGATAAGCAGTATTTT,CASSAHPGLDKQYF
TRBJ2-4,-,TRBD2,TRBV14,TGTGCCAGCAGCCGGAATAGCGGGAGGTTCGGCAAAAACATTCAGTACTTC,CASSRNSGRFGKNIQYF
TRBJ2-5,once,-,TRBV14,TGTGCCAGCAGTTCTAACCGGGACTGGGAGGAGACCCAGTACTTC,CASSSNRDWEETQYF
TRBJ1-1,-,-,TRBV11-2,TGTGCCAGCAGCTTAGTCCCGGGACGGATGAACACTGAAGCTTTCTTT,CASSLVPGRMNTEAFF
TRBJ2-1,-,-,TRBV6-1,TGTGCCAGCAGTGACCCCACAGGGAGCTCCTACAATGAGCAGTTCTTC,CASSDPTGSSYNEQFF
TRBJ2-3,-,TRBD2,TRBV6-5,TGTGCCAGCGAACCTTTAGCGGGAAACACAGATACGCAGTATTTT,CASEPLAGNTDTQYF
TRBJ2-2,-,-,TRBV10-3,TGTGCCACCAGGTGGGCCGCCGGGGAGCTGTTTTTT,CATRWAAGELFF
TRBJ1-5,-,-,TRBV27,TGTGCCAGCAGTATCCAACAGGGTTGGCCCCAGCATTTT,CASSIQQGWPQHF
TRBJ2-1,-,TRBD2,TRBV9,TGTGCCAGCAGCGGACCGGGACTAGCGCCTTCTAGCTCCTACAATGAGCAGTTCTTC,CASSGPGLAPSSSYNEQFF
TRBJ2-7,once,-,TRBV5-1,TGCGCCAGCAGCCCGGCGGGTTTTGACTCCTACGAGCAGTACTTC,CASSPAGFDSYEQYF
TRBJ2-1,-,-,TRBV27,TGTGCCAGCAGTACACTGGTCGGGAATGAGCAGTTCTTC,CASSTLVGNEQFF
TRBJ2-7,-,TRBD2,TRBV18,TGTGCCAGCTCACCCTTACGGTTCGAGCGGGAGGTGAGAACCTACGAGCAGTACTTC,CASSPLRFEREVRTYEQYF
TRBJ2-5,-,TRBD1,TRBV28,TGTGCCAGCAGTTTATGGGGACAGAACATAAAAGAGACCCAGTACTTC,CASSLWGQNIKETQYF
TRBJ1-1,-,-,TRBV5-1,TGCGCCAGCAGCATCTCAGGGGAAGCTTTCTTT,CASSISGEAFF
TRBJ1-1,-,TRBD1,TRBV6-5,TGTGCCAGCAGTCCAGGGGGGAGTTACACTGAAGCTTTCTTT,CASSPGGSYTEAFF
TRBJ2-7,-,-,TRBV15,TGTGCCACCAGCAGAGACCGGACCAGCTTCTCCTACGAGCAGTACTTC,CATSRDRTSFSYEQYF
TRBJ2-1,-,-,TRBV27,TGTGCCAGCAGTTCCCCGTTTTCGCCTGCTAATGAGCAGTTCTTC,CASSSPFSPANEQFF
TRBJ2-3,-,TRBD2,TRBV13,TGTGCCAGCAGCTTAGCTTCTAGCGGGAGAACAGATACGCAGTATTTT,CASSLASSGRTDTQYF
TRBJ2-1,-,TRBD2,TRBV4-1,TGCGCCAGCAGCCCCGAGACTAGCGGGGGGGACAATGAGCAGTTCTTC,CASSPETSGGDNEQFF
TRBJ2-2,once,-,TRBV13,TGTGCCAGCAGCCCTGACAGGAAGAACACCGGGGAGCTGTTTTTT,CASSPDRKNTGELFF
TRBJ2-7,-,TRBD2,TRBV27,TGTGCCAGCAGGAAACTAGCGGGAGATGGTGAGCAGTACTTC,CASRKLAGDGEQYF
TRBJ1-5,-,-,TRBV6-1,TGTGCCAGCAGCCCTGGGGGGGGGAGCAATCAGCCCCAGCATTTT,CASSPGGGSNQPQHF
TRBJ2-1,-,TRBD1,TRBV9,TGTGCCAGCAGCGTAGTAGCCAACCCCGGGACAGGCTCCTACAATGAGCAGTTCTTC,CASSVVANPGTGSYNEQFF
TRBJ2-3,-,-,TRBV6-1,TGTGCCAGCAGTGATCCGGGACAGACTAGCCATACGCAGTATTTT,CASSDPGQTSHTQYF
TRBJ2-7,once,-,TRBV7-9,TGTGCCAGCAGCTTAGGAGCAGGGCGAATTAACTACGAGCAGTACTTC,CASSLGAGRINYEQYF
TRBJ2-7,-,TRBD2,TRBV6-5,TGTGCCACCACCGGGACTAGCGGGAGGGGCTACGAGCAGTACTTC,CATTGTSGRGYEQYF
TRBJ2-7,-,TRBD1,TRBV5-1,TGCGCCAGCAGCTTGGGACAGGGCCTCTACGAGCAGTACTTC,CASSLGQGLYEQYF
TRBJ2-2,-,TRBD1,TRBV9,TGTGCCAGCAGCGGGAGGACAGGGGAGGGGAACACCGGGGAGCTGTTTTTT,CASSGRTGEGNTGELFF
TRBJ1-1,-,-,TRBV4-1,TGCGCCAGCAGCCAAGCTGTCGGGGAGGGAACTGAAGCTTTCTTT,CASSQAVGEGTEAFF
TRBJ1-1,-,-,TRBV7-9,TGTGCCAGCAGCTTAATGAACACTGAAGCTTTCTTT,CASSLMNTEAFF
TRBJ1-1,-,-,TRBV6-5,TGTGCCAGCAGTTACGGGACATTGAACACTGAAGCTTTCTTT,CASSYGTLNTEAFF
TRBJ2-2,-,-,TRBV4-1,TGCGCCAGCAGCCAGGGCAGATTGAACACCGGGGAGCTGTTTTTT,CASSQGRLNTGELFF
TRBJ1-2,-,-,TRBV7-9,TGTGCCAGCAGGACGATGGGTAGAGGACGTTACTATGGCTACACCTTC,CASRTMGRGRYYGYTF